The 2 T cell receptor beta chains given below trace back to one sample, sequenced in a study of blood T cell repertoires in COVID-19. Method: immunoSEQ multiplex PCR; TCRdb's copy keeps in-frame clones and lacks some. The sample lists around 100,000 clones; around 83% were seen once. Sequencing used peripheral blood. All receptors come from a human donor in a cohort sampled during active COVID-19.

V usage is TRBV5-1 and J usage is TRBJ2-3, with 7 bases lining up with TRBD2. The germline gives CDR1 SGHRS, CDR2 YFSETQ. The CDR3 spans 16 residues. J was trimmed by 2 bases and V by 0 bases; bases with no gene match: 6. CDR3 nucleotides: TGCGCCAGCAGCTTGGGACTAGCAGGAATCACAGATACGCAGTATTTT. Protein: CASSLGLAGITDTQYF.

The chain is built from TRBV7-2 and TRBJ2-2, with a possible D match to TRBD2 (5 bases). The CDR3 sequence is 13 residues long. The ends were cut back, 1 base at V and 9 bases at J, with 9 bases in the middle. Germline V gives CDR1 SGHTA, CDR2 FQGNSA. In nucleotides, the CDR3 is TGTGCCAGCAGCTTAGAGGGAGTTCGGGAGCTGTTTTTT. This codes for CASSLEGVRELFF.